A selection of T cell receptor beta chains follows, all from one sample in a study of cytomegalovirus exposure and HLA in healthy donors. The method was immunoSEQ multiplex PCR; TCRdb's version includes in-frame clones alone and lacks a portion of them. The sample shows around 130,000 clones, 89% of them seen only once. The material sequenced was PBMCs. The receptors originated from a man aged 25 to 45 in good health and CMV-seronegative. The CDR3 runs from the conserved cysteine through the conserved F or W. D genes are given only for firm matches. Clone size is not always given. Where it is, it says once, few, many or a class for expanded clones.

j_gene	abundance	v_gene	d_gene	len	CDR3nt	CDR3aa
TRBJ1-2	NA	TRBV7-2	NA	15	TGTGCCAGCAGCTTAGTCCTAGGGGGGGCGCAGGGCTACACCTTC	CASSLVLGGAQGYTF
TRBJ2-7	NA	TRBV29-1	NA	13	TGCAGCGCCCAAAAGGGCAGGGCCTACGAGCAGTACTTC	CSAQKGRAYEQYF
TRBJ1-6	once	TRBV7-2	NA	17	TGTGCCAGCAGCTTAGCGTTTCAGGGGCTCTATAATTCACCCCTCCACTTT	CASSLAFQGLYNSPLHF
TRBJ1-1	NA	TRBV7-9	NA	14	TGTGCCAGCAGCTTATTAGGGGAGAACACTGAAGCTTTCTTT	CASSLLGENTEAFF
TRBJ2-7	NA	TRBV27	TRBD2	15	TGTGCCAGCAGTTCTGACGGGGGGGGAGGCTACGAGCAGTACTTC	CASSSDGGGGYEQYF
TRBJ2-1	NA	TRBV28	NA	14	TGTGCCAGCAGTTCGGGCCTCGAGGGCAATGAGCAGTTCTTC	CASSSGLEGNEQFF
TRBJ2-2	once	TRBV6-5	TRBD1	15	TGTGCCAGCAGACTTTGGGACAGGGGCGGCGGGGAGCTGTTTTTT	CASRLWDRGGGELFF
TRBJ2-7	NA	TRBV5-1	NA	15	TGCGCCAGCAGCTTATGGCAGGGGAATGCCTACGAGCAGTACTTC	CASSLWQGNAYEQYF
TRBJ2-5	few	TRBV6-5	NA	13	TGTGCCAGCAGTTACTTATACCAAGAGACCCAGTACTTC	CASSYLYQETQYF
TRBJ2-2	NA	TRBV4-1	NA	14	TGCGCCAGCAGCCTAGGACAGAACACCGGGGAGCTGTTTTTT	CASSLGQNTGELFF
TRBJ2-7	NA	TRBV5-1	TRBD2	14	TGCGCCAGCAGTGGGGCTAGCGGAGATAACGAGCAGTACTTC	CASSGASGDNEQYF
TRBJ1-5	NA	TRBV18	NA	14	TGTGCCAGCTCACCCCCGGGATCCAATCAGCCCCAGCATTTT	CASSPPGSNQPQHF
TRBJ2-1	NA	TRBV7-8	NA	15	TGTGCCAGCAGGGGCACACATCTAAAAAACAATGAGCAGTTCTTC	CASRGTHLKNNEQFF
TRBJ1-4	NA	TRBV25-1	NA	13	TGTGCCAGCAGTGAATACGGTTATGAAAAACTGTTTTTT	CASSEYGYEKLFF
TRBJ2-7	NA	TRBV9	NA	13	TGTGCCAGCAGCCTAGGAGTAATGAACGAGCAGTACTTC	CASSLGVMNEQYF
TRBJ1-1	NA	TRBV2	NA	12	TGTGCCAGCAGAGTGACAGGCCCTGAAGCTTTCTTT	CASRVTGPEAFF
TRBJ2-7	NA	TRBV5-1	NA	15	TGCGCCAGCAGCTTGACCGGGTTCGGTGTCTACGAGCAGTACTTC	CASSLTGFGVYEQYF
TRBJ2-5	NA	TRBV15	TRBD2	19	TGTGCCACCAGCACAATACCGGGACTAGCGGGGGGCCGGGGTGAGACCCAGTACTTC	CATSTIPGLAGGRGETQYF
TRBJ1-1	NA	TRBV29-1	NA	12	TGCAGCGTTGATAATATGGCAGGGAAAGCTTTCTTT	CSVDNMAGKAFF
TRBJ1-1	NA	TRBV5-1	TRBD1	13	TGCGCCAGCAGGACAGGGGGGAACACTGAAGCTTTCTTT	CASRTGGNTEAFF
TRBJ2-1	NA	TRBV15	TRBD1	12	TGTGCCACACGGACAGGTTGGAATGAGCAGTTCTTC	CATRTGWNEQFF
TRBJ2-1	NA	TRBV28	NA	14	TGTGCCAGCAGTTTAAGAGGGTCCAGTCGTGAGCAGTTCTTC	CASSLRGSSREQFF
TRBJ2-7	NA	TRBV29-1	TRBD1	14	TGCAGCGTTGTCGGGGAAAGGGGGCGCTCCGAGCAGTACTTC	CSVVGERGRSEQYF
TRBJ2-7	NA	TRBV18	TRBD2	19	TGTGCCAGCTCACCACCGTGGACTAGCGGGGGGCGTAGCTCCTACGAGCAGTACTTC	CASSPPWTSGGRSSYEQYF
TRBJ2-5	NA	TRBV9	TRBD2	14	TGTGCCAGCAGCCCCCGGACTAGCGTACAGACCCAGTACTTC	CASSPRTSVQTQYF
TRBJ2-1	few	TRBV6-4	TRBD2	15	TGTGCCAGCAGCGGCACTAGCGGGGGGGCCGATGAGCAGTTCTTC	CASSGTSGGADEQFF
TRBJ1-6	NA	TRBV10-2	TRBD1	14	TGCGCCAGCAGTGACAGGGGGGAAAATTCACCCCTCCACTTT	CASSDRGENSPLHF
TRBJ2-2	NA	TRBV6-5	NA	14	TGTGCCAGCACTTACACCCTTTTCGGCGGGGAGCTGTTTTTT	CASTYTLFGGELFF
TRBJ2-1	NA	TRBV6-5	TRBD1	15	TGTGCCAGCAGTTCGGCGCAGGGGGCTATCGATGAGCAGTTCTTC	CASSSAQGAIDEQFF
TRBJ1-2	NA	TRBV27	NA	13	TGTGCCAGCAGTTTTTACCCGGGTCGCGGCTACACCTTC	CASSFYPGRGYTF
TRBJ1-4	NA	TRBV7-9	TRBD1	16	TGTGCCAGCAGCACCCCGACAGGGGGCCTTTATGAAAAACTGTTTTTT	CASSTPTGGLYEKLFF
TRBJ2-2	NA	TRBV7-9	NA	13	TGTGCCAGCAGCTTAGAGCTATCCGGGGAGCTGTTTTTT	CASSLELSGELFF
TRBJ2-7	NA	TRBV19	NA	16	TGTGCCAGTAGAAAAAGGGCAGGTGAGGGCTCCTACGAGCAGTACTTC	CASRKRAGEGSYEQYF
TRBJ1-5	NA	TRBV19	NA	14	TGTGCCAGTAGTATTCGGTCGGGCAATCAGCCCCAGCATTTT	CASSIRSGNQPQHF
TRBJ2-3	NA	TRBV11-2	TRBD2	18	TGTGCCAGCAGCCAACCTTTGGGAGCGGGGGAGAGCACAGATACGCAGTATTTT	CASSQPLGAGESTDTQYF
TRBJ1-6	NA	TRBV2	TRBD1	14	TGTGCCAGCATCAAGACAGGGGGCAATTCACCCCTCCACTTT	CASIKTGGNSPLHF
TRBJ2-3	NA	TRBV7-2	NA	16	TGTGCCAGCAGCTCCTCGCACAGGGTAGTGACAGATACGCAGTATTTT	CASSSSHRVVTDTQYF
TRBJ1-1	NA	TRBV4-2	NA	16	TGTGCCAGCAGCCCGCACGGCCTCACCGGGAGCACTGAAGCTTTCTTT	CASSPHGLTGSTEAFF
TRBJ2-7	NA	TRBV29-1	TRBD1	12	TGCAGCTTCCGGGACAGCTCCTACGAGCAGTACTTC	CSFRDSSYEQYF
TRBJ1-1	NA	TRBV6-5	TRBD1	15	TGTGCCAGCAGTTACTCGGACAGGGGGGACACTGAAGCTTTCTTT	CASSYSDRGDTEAFF
TRBJ2-7	NA	TRBV5-1	NA	13	TGCGCCAGCAGCTTGGTGTCCGGAGGCGAGCAGTACTTC	CASSLVSGGEQYF
TRBJ1-5	NA	TRBV10-2	NA	18	TGCGCCAGTTCATTGAGTGGCCTGAGGGGGTATAGCAATCAGCCCCAGCATTTT	CASSLSGLRGYSNQPQHF
TRBJ2-7	once	TRBV5-1	NA	13	TGCGCCAGCAGCTTGGACCAGGCGTACGAGCAGTACTTC	CASSLDQAYEQYF
TRBJ1-5	NA	TRBV27	TRBD1	14	TGTGCCAGCAGTTCAGGGACAGACAATCAGCCCCAGCATTTT	CASSSGTDNQPQHF
TRBJ2-1	NA	TRBV19	NA	14	TGTGCCAGTAGTATGAGACTCCTAGTGGATGAGCAGTTCTTC	CASSMRLLVDEQFF
TRBJ1-2	NA	TRBV19	TRBD1	14	TGTGCCAGTAGTAGGGGACAGGGAATACGTGGCTACACCTTC	CASSRGQGIRGYTF
TRBJ2-5	once	TRBV7-7	NA	12	TGTGCCAGCAGCTTACGAGGAGAGACCCAGTACTTC	CASSLRGETQYF
TRBJ2-7	NA	TRBV5-1	NA	14	TGCGCCAGCAGCTTGACAGGGAGCTCCTACGAGCAGTACTTC	CASSLTGSSYEQYF
TRBJ2-3	NA	TRBV10-3	TRBD1	15	TGTGCCATCAGCACAGGGGGACAGGTCACAGATACGCAGTATTTT	CAISTGGQVTDTQYF
TRBJ1-6	NA	TRBV6-1	NA	14	TGTGCCAGTTCGGGACAAAGCTATAATTCACCCCTCCACTTT	CASSGQSYNSPLHF
TRBJ2-1	NA	TRBV11-2	NA	12	TGTGCCAGCAGCTGGAGCCAGAATGAGCAGTTCTTC	CASSWSQNEQFF
TRBJ1-4	NA	TRBV7-8	TRBD1	14	TGTGCCAGCAAGGGACAGATTCGGAATGAAAAACTGTTTTTT	CASKGQIRNEKLFF
TRBJ2-7	NA	TRBV6-5	TRBD1	13	TGTGCCAGCAGAACAGGGGGTAGCTACGAGCAGTACTTC	CASRTGGSYEQYF